This T cell receptor (beta chain) was found in a study of T cell responses to AZD1222 COVID-19 vaccine. Assay: immunoSEQ multiplex PCR; the TCRdb copy retains only in-frame clones and omits some. The table includes 140,000 to 150,000 clones, about 90% detected once. This clone was observed a single time. The antigen remains unidentified. The study pooled second doses at about 4 or about 12 weeks. Study results and caveats: Across the whole spike, CD4 TCRs peaked at regions 160-218 and 743-854. Nearly half of spike-specific TCRs reportedly target variant regions that are unmutated in the B.1.351 and B.1.1.7 variants.

The receptor comes from an adult who received the AZD1222 COVID-19 vaccine. Sequences were derived from peripheral blood, sampled 28 days after the second AZD1222 dose.

In DNA, the CDR3 is TGCGCCAGCACGGACCTACATGTTGCTTACAATGAGCAGTTCTTC. The encoded protein is CASTDLHVAYNEQFF. V usage is TRBV5-1 and J usage is TRBJ2-1, with no clear D. Germline lookup yields CDR1 SGHRS and CDR2 YFSETQ. The CDR3 contains 15 residues. V was trimmed by 6 bases and J by 4 bases, leaving 17 bases between them.